The entry below describes one T cell receptor beta chain. Its antigen remains unidentified. Base qualities are not provided; no much larger clone lies one nucleotide away. V loses 3 bases, J loses 4 bases, and the germline ends lie 10 bases apart. CDR1 and CDR2 were assigned from the germline V gene as ENHRY and SYGVKD. The CDR3 runs 13 amino acids, cysteine and phenylalanine included. Only the CDR3 DNA is retained, 39 bases long and in frame from the first base. Each collaborating institution followed its own protocols to collect whole blood in K2EDTA tubes. For TCRbeta analysis, collaborators shipped samples in one of three forms: frozen whole blood, isolated PBMCs, or DNA extracted from either of those sample types. This record comes from a study of blood T cell repertoires in COVID-19 (dated by TCRdb to 2019 to 2021). General notes on the study: Collaborator samples came from the United States, Italy and Spain and covered acute and convalescent phases of COVID-19. The sample metadata nearly always contained a de-identified subject ID, COVID-19 status, age in years and sex. The prospective study material was composed of cDNA or gDNA derived from T cells, B-cell-depleted T cells, or PBMCs. Samples came from the ongoing ImmuneRACE study (first 160 participants) plus 1,254 subjects from 6 global collaborators. Where HLA class I and class II types were available, the types were taken from metadata supplied by the sample provider, not from assay-based typing. The repertoires were released in a freely available public database intended as a resource for research on the immune response to SARS-CoV-2. Deeply sampled blood TCRbeta repertoires from subjects exposed to, actively infected with, or recovered from COVID-19 were included in the dataset. The paper as a whole reports these results and caveats: Clinical and demographic metadata were provided uncurated, with the amount varying by source and participant.

TCRbeta CDR3 regions were amplified from genomic DNA by means of the immunoSEQ Assay, a bias-controlled multiplex PCR. Processing in the source paper ran as follows. The number of nucleated cells in each sample was estimated from the amplification of reference gene primers within the assay. To quantify the absolute abundance of each unique TCRbeta CDR3 rearrangement, sequence reads were collapsed and filtered. Productive Simpson clonality was computed per sample as the square root of Simpson's diversity index over productive rearrangements. Here the immuneACCESS table is served through TCRdb, limited to in-frame sequences with V and J called. Missing clones are a known gap in these copies; in checked studies unresolved V genes cover under half, and the rest lacks a known reason. D and trimming come from the DNA, and the V and J calls and clone size come from that table. The sample includes approximately 65,000 clones, with 90% to 95% observed a single time. Less than 3.5% of the sample comes from the top ten.

The chain links TRBV10-3 with TRBJ2-7; TRBD1 is possibly the D segment (6 matching bases). The sample consisted of peripheral blood. The origin of this receptor is a man aged 70 or older with active COVID-19. The CDR3 protein is CAISDRGGYEQYF. The nucleotides read TGTGCCATCAGTGACAGGGGCGGTTACGAGCAGTACTTC.